The rows below give T cell receptor beta chains drawn from one sample of a study of T cell clonotyping in hematopoietic cell transplantation. TCRdb keeps only in-frame clones here, not all; method: immunoSEQ multiplex PCR. In the table there are about 11,000 clones, about 92% of which are singletons. This specimen consisted of peripheral blood mononuclear cells, obtained before stem cell transplant. The source is a middle-aged woman with acute myeloid leukemia. Some clones in this sample may be carry-over from other donors' samples. Both conserved end residues are part of each CDR3. D genes are given only for firm matches. Clone size is stated in some rows and not others, as once, few, many or a class when expanded.

d_call	v_call	clone_size	j_call	cdr3_nt	cdr3_aa
.	TRBV19	.	TRBJ2-7	TGTGCCAGTAGTAGGGCCGACATCTCCTACGAGCAGTACTTC	CASSRADISYEQYF
.	TRBV2	.	TRBJ1-5	TGTGCCAGCAGTGAAAGATGGGGGAGGATTAGCAATCAGCCCCAGCATTTT	CASSERWGRISNQPQHF
TRBD2	TRBV4-2	few	TRBJ2-2	TGTGCCAGCAGCCTTAGCGGGAGGGAGGACACCGGGGAGCTGTTTTTT	CASSLSGREDTGELFF
.	TRBV19	.	TRBJ1-3	TGTGCCAGTACACCTCAGGGCAGCTTTGGAAACACCATATATTTT	CASTPQGSFGNTIYF
.	TRBV7-3	.	TRBJ2-1	TGTGCCAGCAGCCTTAACCGGGAGTACAACGACAATGAGCAGTTCTTC	CASSLNREYNDNEQFF
.	TRBV4-3	.	TRBJ2-5	TGCGCCAGCAGCAGCGGGCGGCCCTCGTCGGGAGAGACCCAGTACTTC	CASSSGRPSSGETQYF
TRBD2	TRBV30	.	TRBJ2-7	TGTGCCTGGGCGACCGGGGGGGAAGGGGAGCAGTACTTC	CAWATGGEGEQYF
TRBD2	TRBV5-1	.	TRBJ2-5	TGCGCCAGCAGCGGGGGATGGACTAGCGGGAGTAAAGAGACCCAGTACTTC	CASSGGWTSGSKETQYF
TRBD1	TRBV5-1	.	TRBJ1-2	TGCGCCAGCAAATGGGACAGCTATGGCTACACCTTC	CASKWDSYGYTF
.	TRBV5-4	.	TRBJ2-3	TGTGCCAGCAGCTTGGAGGCGGGACTCACCACAGATACGCAGTATTTT	CASSLEAGLTTDTQYF
.	TRBV19	.	TRBJ1-1	TGTGCCAGTAGTATTTCATCTAGGATGAACACTGAAGCTTTCTTT	CASSISSRMNTEAFF
.	TRBV11-1	.	TRBJ2-2	TGTGCCAGCAGCTCTCAGGGCCCCGGGGAGCTGTTTTTT	CASSSQGPGELFF
TRBD1	TRBV30	.	TRBJ1-5	TGTGCCTGGAGTCCGACAGGGAAGGGTCAGCCCCAGCATTTT	CAWSPTGKGQPQHF
TRBD2	TRBV7-9	.	TRBJ2-7	TGTGCCAGCAGTCGAATCAGCGGGGCGAACTCCTACGAGCAGTACTTC	CASSRISGANSYEQYF
TRBD1	TRBV7-9	.	TRBJ1-1	TGTGCCAGCAGTCTAGGACAGGGGGCTCTGAACACTGAAGCTTTCTTT	CASSLGQGALNTEAFF
.	TRBV15	once	TRBJ1-3	TGTGCCACCAGCTCACCCGCGGGGGCCCCGAGTGGAAACACCATATATTTT	CATSSPAGAPSGNTIYF
.	TRBV11-2	medium-sized	TRBJ2-7	TGTGCCAGCAGCTTGAGAAACGGACCCGAGCAGTACTTC	CASSLRNGPEQYF
.	TRBV4-1	.	TRBJ2-3	TGCGCCAGCAGCCAAGTAGATGGGTCAGATACGCAGTATTTT	CASSQVDGSDTQYF
.	TRBV2	.	TRBJ1-1	TGTGCCAGCAGAAAGTCAGAGCTGAACACTGAAGCTTTCTTT	CASRKSELNTEAFF
.	TRBV7-9	.	TRBJ2-5	TGTGCCAGCAGCCCCTTAGACGCGACCCAGTACTTC	CASSPLDATQYF
.	TRBV28	large	TRBJ1-4	TGTGCCAGCAGTTTGGAAGACCTTAGGGGTGAAAAACTGTTTTTT	CASSLEDLRGEKLFF
.	TRBV19	.	TRBJ2-2	TGTGCCAGTAGTATAGTACTACGAAGGACGAACACCGGGGAGCTGTTTTTT	CASSIVLRRTNTGELFF
.	TRBV18	.	TRBJ2-7	TGTGCCAGCTCTCCCGACAGGCTAAGAGGTCGAACCTACGAGCAGTACTTC	CASSPDRLRGRTYEQYF
TRBD2	TRBV19	.	TRBJ2-7	TGTGCCAGTAGTATAGATGGTAGCGGGAGGGAATACGAGCAGTACTTC	CASSIDGSGREYEQYF
.	TRBV2	.	TRBJ2-5	TGTGCCAGCAGCGGAGGACGAGTCGCACGGGAGACCCAGTACTTC	CASSGGRVARETQYF
.	TRBV19	.	TRBJ1-1	TGTGCCAGTAGCGCACGTCCCAGTAACACTGAAGCTTTCTTT	CASSARPSNTEAFF
.	TRBV7-9	.	TRBJ2-3	TGTGCCAGCAGCTTAAGGGGGGGCACAGATACGCAGTATTTT	CASSLRGGTDTQYF
TRBD1	TRBV19	once	TRBJ1-5	TGTGCCAGTAGTATAGAAGGACAGGGTCAGCCCCAGCATTTT	CASSIEGQGQPQHF
.	TRBV19	.	TRBJ1-2	TGTGCCAGTAGTATATCCGTTTATGGCTACACCTTC	CASSISVYGYTF
TRBD2	TRBV2	.	TRBJ2-3	TGTGCCAGCAGTCAGCGGGAGGGCACAGATACGCAGTATTTT	CASSQREGTDTQYF
.	TRBV14	.	TRBJ2-7	TGTGCCAGCAGCCAGGTTGGAGGGCGGTACGAGCAGTACTTC	CASSQVGGRYEQYF
TRBD1	TRBV4-1	.	TRBJ1-5	TGCGCCAGCAGCCAAGTTTTCGGGACAGGGGGCCAGCCCCAGCATTTT	CASSQVFGTGGQPQHF
TRBD1	TRBV6-6	once	TRBJ1-1	TGTGCCAGCACCCGGGACAGGCTGAACACTGAAGCTTTCTTT	CASTRDRLNTEAFF
.	TRBV19	.	TRBJ2-1	TGTGCCAGTAGTCCAAAAGGGGAACCGTACAATGAGCAGTTCTTC	CASSPKGEPYNEQFF
.	TRBV4-3	.	TRBJ1-2	TGCGCCAGCAGCCAAGCATCTGGCGGAGCTAACTATGGCTACACCTTC	CASSQASGGANYGYTF
.	TRBV7-9	.	TRBJ2-3	TGTGCCAGCAGCTTTCCTAGTTCCGGCACAGATACGCAGTATTTT	CASSFPSSGTDTQYF
TRBD1	TRBV5-4	.	TRBJ1-1	TGTGCCAGCAGCTTGGCCGGCAGCAGGGGGCCTACTGAAGCTTTCTTT	CASSLAGSRGPTEAFF
.	TRBV7-8	.	TRBJ2-7	TGTGCCAGCAGCTTGGGGCAGGATTACGAGCAGTACTTC	CASSLGQDYEQYF
TRBD1	TRBV7-9	few	TRBJ1-1	TGTGCCAGCAGCTCGACCTTGGGACAGCATGAAGCTTTCTTT	CASSSTLGQHEAFF
.	TRBV10-3	.	TRBJ1-3	TGTGCCATCAGGGACAGCTCTGGAAACACCATATATTTT	CAIRDSSGNTIYF
TRBD1	TRBV2	few	TRBJ2-2	TGTGCCAGCAGTGAAGGGACAGGGTTCACCGGGGAGCTGTTTTTT	CASSEGTGFTGELFF
.	TRBV5-4	.	TRBJ2-3	TGTGCCAGCAGCTTTGGGACGTTTCGCACAGATACGCAGTATTTT	CASSFGTFRTDTQYF
TRBD1	TRBV9	.	TRBJ1-3	TGTGCCAGCACTACAGGGGGCTCCGGAAACACCATATATTTT	CASTTGGSGNTIYF
TRBD2	TRBV28	.	TRBJ2-7	TGTGCCAGCAGTTTTACTAGCGGGGTCTACGAGCAGTACTTC	CASSFTSGVYEQYF
.	TRBV7-3	.	TRBJ1-1	TGTGCCAGCAGCTTAATGGGGTCCGGGACAAGGGCTTTCTTT	CASSLMGSGTRAFF
TRBD1	TRBV12-5	.	TRBJ2-7	TGTGCTAGTGGTTCCCCGGACAGGTCGCTCTACGAGCAGTACTTC	CASGSPDRSLYEQYF
.	TRBV7-6	.	TRBJ2-5	TGTGCCAGCAGCCAACGTGCCCCGGGCTACAACGTGGAGACCCAGTACTTC	CASSQRAPGYNVETQYF
TRBD1	TRBV12-5	.	TRBJ2-2	TGTGCTAGCCGGGACAGGGGTTATGGCGGGGAGCTGTTTTTT	CASRDRGYGGELFF
.	TRBV27	.	TRBJ1-1	TGTGCCAGCATTTCCAGCACTGAAGCTTTCTTT	CASISSTEAFF
TRBD1	TRBV11-1	.	TRBJ1-2	TGTGCCAGCAGCTTCAGAGGGGGCGGTGGCTACACCTTC	CASSFRGGGGYTF
.	TRBV30	.	TRBJ2-5	TGTGCCTGGGGCGGCAGGGGAGTAGGGGAGACCCAGTACTTC	CAWGGRGVGETQYF
.	TRBV12-5	once	TRBJ1-4	TGTGCTAGTGGTTTGCACGGCACTAATGAAAAACTGTTTTTT	CASGLHGTNEKLFF
.	TRBV4-1	.	TRBJ2-2	TGCGCCAGCAGCCAAGAATGGGTAGGCGGGACGAACACCGGGGAGCTGTTTTTT	CASSQEWVGGTNTGELFF
.	TRBV19	.	TRBJ2-7	TGTGCCAGTAGTATGACCCGGGGCGAGCAGTACTTC	CASSMTRGEQYF
TRBD1	TRBV10-3	once	TRBJ2-2	TGTGCCATCAGGACACTACAGGGGGCGCTCGACACCGGGGAGCTGTTTTTT	CAIRTLQGALDTGELFF
.	TRBV19	.	TRBJ1-4	TGTGCCAGTAGTCGGCCGGGTGAAAAACTGTTTTTT	CASSRPGEKLFF
TRBD1	TRBV9	.	TRBJ2-7	TGTGCCAGCAGCCCGGACAGGGTATCCAACGAGCAGTACTTC	CASSPDRVSNEQYF